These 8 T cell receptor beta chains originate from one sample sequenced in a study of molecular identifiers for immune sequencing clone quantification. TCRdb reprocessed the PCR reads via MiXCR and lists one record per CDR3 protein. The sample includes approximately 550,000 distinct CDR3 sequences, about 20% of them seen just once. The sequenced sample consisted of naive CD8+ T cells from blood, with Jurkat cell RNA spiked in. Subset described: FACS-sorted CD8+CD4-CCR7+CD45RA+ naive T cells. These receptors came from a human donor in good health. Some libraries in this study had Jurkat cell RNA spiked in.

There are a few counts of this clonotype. The DNA of the CDR3 is TGTGCCATCAGTGAGGGGACAGGGTACACTGAAGCTTTCTTT. This translates into CAISEGTGYTEAFF. The chain uses TRBV10-3 and TRBJ1-1; 9 bases map to TRBD1. This CDR3 spans 14 amino acids. The junction had 1 base not matched to a gene; V was cut back by 2 bases and J by 3 bases. Germline assignment: CDR1 ENHRY and CDR2 SYGVKD.

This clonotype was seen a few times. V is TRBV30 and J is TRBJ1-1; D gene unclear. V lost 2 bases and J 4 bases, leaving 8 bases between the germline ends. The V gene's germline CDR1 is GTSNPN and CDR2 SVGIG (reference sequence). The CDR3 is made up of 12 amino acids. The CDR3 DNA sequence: TGTGCCTGGAGTTGGGGTGTCACTGAAGCTTTCTTT. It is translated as CAWSWGVTEAFF.

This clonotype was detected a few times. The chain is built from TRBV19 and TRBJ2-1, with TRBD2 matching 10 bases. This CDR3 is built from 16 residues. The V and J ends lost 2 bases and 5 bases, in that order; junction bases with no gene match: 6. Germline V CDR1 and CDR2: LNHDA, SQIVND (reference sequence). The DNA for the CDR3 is TGTGCCAGTAGTATAAGTACTAGCGGGGAAAACAATGAGCAGTTCTTC. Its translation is CASSISTSGENNEQFF.

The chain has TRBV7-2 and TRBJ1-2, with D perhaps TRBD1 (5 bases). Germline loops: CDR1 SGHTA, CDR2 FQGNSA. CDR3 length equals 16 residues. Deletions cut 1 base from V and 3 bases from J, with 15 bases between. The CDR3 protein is CASSLVGRGWDYGYTF. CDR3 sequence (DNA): TGTGCCAGCAGCTTAGTGGGTCGGGGGTGGGACTATGGCTACACCTTC. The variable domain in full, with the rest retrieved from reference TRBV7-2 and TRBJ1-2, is GAGVSQSPSNKVTEKGKDVELRCDPISGHTALYWYRQSLGQGLEFLIYFQGNSAPDKSGLPSDRFSAERTGGSVSTLTIQRTQQEDSAVYLCASSLVGRGWDYGYTFGSGTRLTVV.

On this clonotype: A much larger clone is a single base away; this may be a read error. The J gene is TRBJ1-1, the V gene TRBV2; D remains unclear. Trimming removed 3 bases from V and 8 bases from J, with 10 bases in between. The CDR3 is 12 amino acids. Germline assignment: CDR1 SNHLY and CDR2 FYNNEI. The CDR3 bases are TGTGCCAGCAGTGATTGGGCTCTAGAAGCTTTCTTT. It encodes CASSDWALEAFF.

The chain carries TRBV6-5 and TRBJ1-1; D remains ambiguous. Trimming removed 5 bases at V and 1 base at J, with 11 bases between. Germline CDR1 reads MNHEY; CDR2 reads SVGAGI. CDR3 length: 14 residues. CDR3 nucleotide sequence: TGTGCCAGCAGTCGTGGAACAACGAACACTGAAGCTTTCTTT. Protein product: CASSRGTTNTEAFF.

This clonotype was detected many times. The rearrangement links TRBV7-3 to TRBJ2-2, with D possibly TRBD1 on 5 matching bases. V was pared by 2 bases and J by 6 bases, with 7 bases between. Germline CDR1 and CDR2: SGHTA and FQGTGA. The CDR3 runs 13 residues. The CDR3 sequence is CASSLGAPGELFF. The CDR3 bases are TGTGCCAGCAGCTTAGGGGCCCCCGGGGAGCTGTTTTTT.

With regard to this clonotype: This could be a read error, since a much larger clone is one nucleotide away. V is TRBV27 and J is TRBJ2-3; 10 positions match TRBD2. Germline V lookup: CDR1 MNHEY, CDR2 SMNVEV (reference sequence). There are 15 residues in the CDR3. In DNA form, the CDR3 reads TGTGCCGGCAGTTTCCAACTAGCGGGATCAGATACGCAGTATTTT. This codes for CAGSFQLAGSDTQYF.